Sequencing of this T cell receptor beta chain was carried out in a study of shared clonotypes between healthy human individuals. Overall study context: Those who served as donors were a couple of women and a few men between the ages of 18 and 49.

Study findings and constraints: Approximately 5.3% was the fraction of naive CD4 clonotypes found shared across a few donors.

Libraries were prepared by immunoSEQ multiplex PCR; TCRdb keeps only in-frame clonotypes and omits some of them. The sample yields millions of clones, 95% seen once. Regarding this clone: The antigen remains undetermined.

The source material was naive CD4+ T cells sorted from blood. Noted subset: CD45RA+ positively selected. The receptor comes from a man between 18 and 35 years old in good health.

CDR3 amino acids: CASRKREGLETQYF. The DNA of the CDR3 is TGCGCCAGCAGAAAGCGGGAGGGCCTAGAGACCCAGTACTTC. This chain connects TRBV5-1 to TRBJ2-5; TRBD2 matches at 10 bases. The CDR3 extends over 14 amino acids. V lost 5 bases, J lost 4 bases, and 5 bases stayed unmatched. CDR1 and CDR2 (germline): SGHRS, YFSETQ.